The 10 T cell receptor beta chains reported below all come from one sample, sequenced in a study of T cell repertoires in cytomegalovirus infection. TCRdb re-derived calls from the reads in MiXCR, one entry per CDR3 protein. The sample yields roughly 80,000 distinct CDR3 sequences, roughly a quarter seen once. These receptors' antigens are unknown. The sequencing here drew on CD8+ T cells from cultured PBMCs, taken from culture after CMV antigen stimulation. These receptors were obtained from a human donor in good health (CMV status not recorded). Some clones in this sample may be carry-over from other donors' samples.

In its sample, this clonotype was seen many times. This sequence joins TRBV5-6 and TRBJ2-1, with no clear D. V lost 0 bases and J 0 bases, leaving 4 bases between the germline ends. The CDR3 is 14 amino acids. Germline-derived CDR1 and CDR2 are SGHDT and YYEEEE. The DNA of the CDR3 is TGTGCCAGCAGCTTGGGGCGCTCCTACAATGAGCAGTTCTTC. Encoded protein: CASSLGRSYNEQFF.

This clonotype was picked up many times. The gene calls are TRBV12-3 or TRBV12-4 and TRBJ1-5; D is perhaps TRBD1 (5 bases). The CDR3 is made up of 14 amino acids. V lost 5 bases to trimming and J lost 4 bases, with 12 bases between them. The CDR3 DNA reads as TGTGCCAGCAGTGAGGGGAACCTGAATCAGCCCCAGCATTTT. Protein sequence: CASSEGNLNQPQHF.

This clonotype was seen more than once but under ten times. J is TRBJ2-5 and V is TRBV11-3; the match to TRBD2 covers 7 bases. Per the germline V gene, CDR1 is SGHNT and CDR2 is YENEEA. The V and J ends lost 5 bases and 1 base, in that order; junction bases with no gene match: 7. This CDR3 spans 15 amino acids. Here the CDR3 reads CASSPQLATQETQYF. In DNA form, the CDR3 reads TGTGCCAGCAGCCCCCAACTAGCGACCCAAGAGACCCAGTACTTC.

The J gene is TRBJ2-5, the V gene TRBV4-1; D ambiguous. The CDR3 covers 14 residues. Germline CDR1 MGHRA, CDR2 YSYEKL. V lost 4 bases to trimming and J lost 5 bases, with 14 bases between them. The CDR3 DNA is TGCGCCAGCAGCCGAGACCCGGAAGGGGAGACCCAGTACTTC. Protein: CASSRDPEGETQYF.

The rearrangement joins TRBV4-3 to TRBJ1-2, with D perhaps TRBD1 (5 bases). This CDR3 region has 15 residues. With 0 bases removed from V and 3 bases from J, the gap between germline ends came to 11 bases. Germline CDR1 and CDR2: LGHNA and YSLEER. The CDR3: CASSQDRQGDYGYTF. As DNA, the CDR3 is TGCGCCAGCAGCCAAGATCGGCAGGGAGACTATGGCTACACCTTC.

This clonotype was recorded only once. This CDR3 is CASSEGTTDYGYTF. DNA of the CDR3: TGTGCCAGCAGCGAAGGGACAACCGACTATGGCTACACCTTC. V usage is TRBV3-1 and J usage is TRBJ1-2, with a weak D call TRBD1 (6 bases). CDR1 is LGHDT and CDR2 is YNNKEL in the germline V gene (reference sequence). The CDR3 consists of 14 residues. Trimming took 5 bases from V and 3 from J, leaving 13 bases between them.

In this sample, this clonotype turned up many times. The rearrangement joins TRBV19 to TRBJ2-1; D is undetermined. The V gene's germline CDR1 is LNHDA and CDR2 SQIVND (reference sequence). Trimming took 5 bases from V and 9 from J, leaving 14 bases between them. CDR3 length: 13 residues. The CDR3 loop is CASSLASVGEQFF. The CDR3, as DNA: TGTGCCAGTAGTCTCGCCAGCGTAGGTGAGCAGTTCTTC. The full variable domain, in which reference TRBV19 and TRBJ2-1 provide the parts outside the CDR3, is DGGITQSPKYLFRKEGQNVTLSCEQNLNHDAMYWYRQDPGQGLRLIYYSQIVNDFQKGDIAEGYSVSREKKESFPLTVTSAQKNPTAFYLCASSLASVGEQFFGPGTRLTVL.

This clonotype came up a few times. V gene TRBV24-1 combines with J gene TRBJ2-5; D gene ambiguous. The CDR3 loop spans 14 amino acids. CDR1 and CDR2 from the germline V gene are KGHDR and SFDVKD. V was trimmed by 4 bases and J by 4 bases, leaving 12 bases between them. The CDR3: CATSDLVPPETQYF. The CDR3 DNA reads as TGTGCCACCAGTGACTTGGTTCCGCCAGAGACCCAGTACTTC.

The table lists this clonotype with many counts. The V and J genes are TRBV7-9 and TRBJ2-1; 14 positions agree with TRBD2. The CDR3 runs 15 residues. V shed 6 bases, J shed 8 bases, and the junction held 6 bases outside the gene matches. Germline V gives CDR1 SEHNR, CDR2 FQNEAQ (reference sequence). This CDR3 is CASSPTSGRGHEQFF. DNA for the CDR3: TGTGCCAGCAGTCCGACTAGCGGGAGGGGCCATGAGCAGTTCTTC.

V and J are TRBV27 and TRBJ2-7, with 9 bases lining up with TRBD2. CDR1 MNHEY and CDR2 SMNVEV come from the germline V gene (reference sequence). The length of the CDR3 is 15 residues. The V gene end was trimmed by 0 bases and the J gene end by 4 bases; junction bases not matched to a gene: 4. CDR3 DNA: TGTGCCAGCAGTTTATCAAAAGCGGGAGGTTACGAGCAGTACTTC. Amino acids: CASSLSKAGGYEQYF.